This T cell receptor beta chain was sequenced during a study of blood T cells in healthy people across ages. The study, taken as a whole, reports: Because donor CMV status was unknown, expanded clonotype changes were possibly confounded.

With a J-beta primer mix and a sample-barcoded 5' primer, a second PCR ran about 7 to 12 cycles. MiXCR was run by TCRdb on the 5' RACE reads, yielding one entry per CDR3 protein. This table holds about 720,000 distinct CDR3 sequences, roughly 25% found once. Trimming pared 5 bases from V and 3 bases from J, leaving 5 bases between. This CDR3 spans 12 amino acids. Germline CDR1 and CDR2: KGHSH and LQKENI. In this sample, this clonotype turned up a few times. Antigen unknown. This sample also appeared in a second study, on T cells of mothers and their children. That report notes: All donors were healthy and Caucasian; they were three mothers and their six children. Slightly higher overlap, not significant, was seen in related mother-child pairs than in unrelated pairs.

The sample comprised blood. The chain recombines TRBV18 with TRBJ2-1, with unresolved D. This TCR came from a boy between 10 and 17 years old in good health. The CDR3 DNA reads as TGTGCCAGCTCAAGGAACTACAATGAGCAGTTCTTC. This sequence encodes CASSRNYNEQFF.